This T cell receptor (beta chain) was recovered during a study of T-cell reconstitution after alpha-beta-depleted transplantation in children (dated by TCRdb to between 2015 and 2016). Study-level background: Using TCR repertoire profiling, the study followed T-cell immune reconstitution in a quantitative way in children after TCRalphabeta/CD19-depleted allogeneic hematopoietic cell transplantation.

The CDR3 runs 13 amino acids, cysteine and phenylalanine included. Just CDR3 DNA is preserved here, 39 bases in frame from base 1. Trimming takes 5 bases from V and 3 bases from J, and the germline ends sit 10 bases apart. The germline V gene provides CDR1 MDHEN and CDR2 SYDVKM. The library was built by means of PCR. The sequencer listed for this sample is Illumina HiSeq 2500. Molecular barcoding was employed in the preparation of TCR libraries, with unique molecular identifiers being used to normalize TCRbeta repertoire quantification. TCRdb reanalyzed the raw reads on its own, using fastp at Q25 for trimming and MiXCR for clone calling, and kept in-frame beta chains. Every distinct CDR3 protein forms one entry, paired with its most common genes and DNA. A total of some 600,000 distinct CDR3 sequences appear in this sample, 10% to 15% of them only once. The ten most abundant clones make up 2% to 2.5% of the sample.

This clonotype was seen a few times. The target of this receptor is not known. Base quality data are lacking; no much larger clone is found one base away. According to the study, the label for this sample's treatment or condition signals: allogeneic hematopoietic cell transplantation with graft depleted of TCRalphabeta T cells and CD19 B cells. TCRalphabeta/CD19-depleted allogeneic hematopoietic cell grafts were given to the transplant recipients, all of whom were children. Study-wide findings and limitations: Over subsequent months, a decline in hyperexpanded clone frequencies was noted, and after one year, T-cell counts and TCRbeta diversity were mostly ascribed to newly produced T cells. About two months after transplant, the apparently early recovery of alphabetaT-cell counts reportedly depended on just several hundred clones that had expanded rapidly and came from non-depleted graft cells. In some patients, the high TCRbeta diversity seen at day 60 was put down to recipient T cells and intrathymic progenitors that had survived conditioning.

The sample here was PBMCs, mostly from graft donor cells, taken 360 days after TCRalphabeta/CD19-depleted stem cell transplant. The receptor was isolated from a male patient between 10 and 17 years old who had a stem cell transplant for acute myeloid leukemia, so the T cells may come from the graft donor. The rearranged segments are TRBV28 and TRBJ2-5, with no confidently assigned D gene. The CDR3 region reads CASSPRSKETQYF. The DNA reads as follows: TGTGCCAGCAGTCCCCGTTCCAAAGAGACCCAGTACTTC.